Following are 24 T cell receptor beta chains from one sample sequenced in a study of cytomegalovirus exposure and HLA in healthy donors. With 60 Vbeta and 13 Jbeta primers, the PCR was carried out. Generated by immunoSEQ multiplex PCR, the TCRdb table keeps only in-frame clones and is missing some. The sample holds about 160,000 clones, roughly four fifths seen once. Sequencing used PBMCs. The receptors derive from a woman aged 18 to 35 in good health and CMV-seronegative.

The count of this clone is one. The J gene is TRBJ1-2, the V gene TRBV28, with a weak D call TRBD1 (6 bases). Trimming took 6 bases from V and 3 from J, leaving 14 bases between them. The CDR3 consists of 14 residues. Germline loops: CDR1 MDHEN, CDR2 SYDVKM. The chain's CDR3 is CASSLVQGHYGYTF. CDR3 bases: TGTGCCAGCAGCTTAGTACAGGGCCACTATGGCTACACCTTC.

The genes are TRBV29-1 and TRBJ2-3; tentative D call: TRBD2 (5 bases). The V end was cut by 1 base, the J end by 7 bases, with 24 bases between. This CDR3 has 17 residues. The germline CDR1 and CDR2 sequences are SQVTM and ANQGSEA. The CDR3 DNA is TGCAGCGTTGAAGGAAACGTCCTAGCCGATCTGGGGAATACGCAGTATTTT. As protein: CSVEGNVLADLGNTQYF.

This chain connects TRBV7-3 to TRBJ2-3; 9 bases match TRBD1. The CDR3 totals 16 residues. CDR1 SGHTA and CDR2 FQGTGA come from the germline V gene. After removal of 6 bases from V and 4 bases from J, the junction contained 11 bases not matched to a gene. The CDR3 coding sequence is TGTGCCAGCAGTCTGTCCGGGACAGGGTATGCAGATACGCAGTATTTT. Translation: CASSLSGTGYADTQYF. The full variable domain, in which reference TRBV7-3 and TRBJ2-3 provide the parts outside the CDR3, is GAGVSQTPSNKVTEKGKYVELRCDPISGHTALYWYRQSLGQGPEFLIYFQGTGAADDSGLPNDRFFAVRPEGSVSTLKIQRTERGDSAVYLCASSLSGTGYADTQYFGPGTRLTVL.

The chain employs TRBV5-1 and TRBJ1-1; D gene uncertain. V lost 5 bases and J lost 6, with 17 bases in between. From germline, CDR1 is SGHRS and CDR2 YFSETQ. The CDR3 runs 14 residues. CDR3 amino acids: CASRQGRSWAEAFF. CDR3 nucleotides: TGCGCCAGCAGACAAGGGAGGTCTTGGGCTGAAGCTTTCTTT.

The genes are TRBV5-1 and TRBJ1-2; D perhaps matches TRBD1 (5 bases). Germline CDR1 and CDR2: SGHRS and YFSETQ. Trimming left V 0 bases short and J 2 bases short, with 8 bases between. The CDR3 runs 14 residues. This CDR3 reads CASSLGTPNYGYTF. As DNA, the CDR3 is TGCGCCAGCAGCTTGGGGACACCGAACTATGGCTACACCTTC.

The CDR3 DNA reads as TGTGCCAGCAAGGAGGGTGGTTGGAACACCATATATTTT. This gives the protein CASKEGGWNTIYF. The chain links TRBV28 to TRBJ1-3; D is unclear. The CDR3 has 13 amino acids. The ends were cut back, 7 bases at V and 7 bases at J, with 14 bases in the middle. Germline V gene lookup returns CDR1 MDHEN and CDR2 SYDVKM. The variable domain in full, completed from reference TRBV28 and TRBJ1-3, reads DVKVTQSSRYLVKRTGEKVFLECVQDMDHENMFWYRQDPGLGLRLIYFSYDVKMKEKGDIPEGYSVSREKKERFSLILESASTNQTSMYLCASKEGGWNTIYFGEGSWLTVV.

The chain joins TRBV6-1 to TRBJ2-5, with 7 bases matching TRBD1. V lost 3 bases to trimming and J lost 6 bases; unmatched junction nucleotides: 10. CDR3 length equals 15 residues. The V gene's germline CDR1 is MNHNS and CDR2 SASEGT. CDR3: CASSEQGQDLKTQYF. In DNA form, the CDR3 reads TGTGCCAGCAGTGAGCAAGGACAGGATCTAAAGACCCAGTACTTC.

The V and J genes are TRBV11-1 and TRBJ1-3; D is unclear. Trimming cost V 6 bases and J 7 bases, with 16 bases left between them. Germline CDR1 is SGHAT and CDR2 is FQDESV (reference sequence). This CDR3 comprises 14 residues. The CDR3 reads CASSHPGAGNTIYF. The CDR3 nucleotides are TGTGCCAGCAGTCATCCGGGAGCCGGGAACACCATATATTTT.

This clone was observed a handful of times. The chain couples TRBV11-2 to TRBJ2-7; the match to TRBD1 covers 7 bases. V shed 3 bases, J shed 2 bases, and the junction held 7 bases outside the gene matches. Germline V CDR1 and CDR2: SGHAT, FQNNGV. The CDR3 runs to 15 residues. CDR3 protein: CASSFLGQGAYEQYF. Written as DNA, the CDR3 is TGTGCCAGCAGCTTCCTCGGGCAGGGGGCCTACGAGCAGTACTTC.

This sequence joins TRBV7-3 and TRBJ1-2; 9 positions agree with TRBD1. This CDR3 comprises 16 residues. Germline CDR1 reads SGHTA; CDR2 reads FQGTGA. V lost 5 bases and J lost 5; bases outside the gene matches: 12. CDR3: CASSQVRGTGHYGYTF. CDR3 DNA sequence: TGTGCCAGCAGCCAAGTTCGCGGGACAGGGCATTATGGCTACACCTTC. Variable domain in full (rest from reference TRBV7-3 and TRBJ1-2): GAGVSQTPSNKVTEKGKYVELRCDPISGHTALYWYRQSLGQGPEFLIYFQGTGAADDSGLPNDRFFAVRPEGSVSTLKIQRTERGDSAVYLCASSQVRGTGHYGYTFGSGTRLTVV.

With regard to this clone: The same CDR3 is also encoded by other DNA sequences in this sample. This sequence joins TRBV27 and TRBJ2-5, with 7 bases fitting TRBD1. After removal of 5 bases from V and 0 bases from J, the junction contained 0 bases not matched to a gene. The CDR3 is 13 amino acids. Germline values: CDR1 MNHEY, CDR2 SMNVEV (reference sequence). The CDR3 sequence is CASSDRDQETQYF. In DNA form, the CDR3 reads TGTGCCAGCAGTGACAGGGACCAAGAGACCCAGTACTTC.

The gene calls are TRBV25-1 and TRBJ2-6; TRBD1 might be the D (6 bases). The length of the CDR3 is 13 residues. Germline CDR1 MGHDK, CDR2 SYGVNS. With 3 bases removed from V and 8 bases from J, the gap between germline ends came to 8 bases. Here the CDR3 DNA reads TGTGCCAGCAGTGACGACAGGCCCAACGTCCTGACTTTC. Its translation: CASSDDRPNVLTF.

The rearrangement uses TRBV6-5 and TRBJ2-1; D is undetermined. Germline V gives CDR1 MNHEY, CDR2 SVGAGI. The germline V and J ends were trimmed by 2 bases and 8 bases, with 4 bases remaining between them. This CDR3 has 11 amino acids. The chain's CDR3 is CASSYGYEQFF. The CDR3 DNA reads TGTGCCAGCAGTTACGGCTATGAGCAGTTCTTC.

V usage is TRBV5-4 and J usage is TRBJ2-5; D possibly corresponds to TRBD1 (5 bases). V shed 3 bases and J shed 2 bases, with 11 bases lying between them. Germline V gene lookup returns CDR1 SGHNT and CDR2 YYREEE (reference sequence). The CDR3 is 14 amino acids. CDR3 DNA: TGTGCCAGCAGCTCAACAGGCAGACAAGAGACCCAGTACTTC. It codes for CASSSTGRQETQYF.

This clone showed up just a few times. Written as DNA, the CDR3 is TGTGCCATCAGGGGGGGGGCCCACGGAAACTATGGCTACACCTTC. This translates into CAIRGGAHGNYGYTF. The V and J genes are TRBV10-3 and TRBJ1-2, with D tentatively TRBD1 (6 bases). The CDR3 runs to 15 residues. Trimming shortened V by 6 bases and J by 2 bases, and 16 bases separated the two germline ends. CDR1 ENHRY and CDR2 SYGVKD come from the germline V gene.

The rearrangement joins TRBV29-1 to TRBJ2-5; 7 bases map to TRBD1. The CDR3 is 13 amino acids. Germline CDR1 and CDR2: SQVTM and ANQGSEA. Trimming at V came to 3 bases and at J to 5 bases, leaving 6 bases not matched to a gene. CDR3 in amino acids: CSVDTGVWETQYF. The CDR3 DNA is TGCAGCGTTGATACAGGGGTCTGGGAGACCCAGTACTTC.

This clone is a singleton in its sample. The chain has TRBV19 and TRBJ2-6; weak D call: TRBD2 (7 bases). Germline CDR1 reads LNHDA; CDR2 reads SQIVND (reference sequence). Trimming left V 1 base short and J 5 bases short, with 12 bases between. The CDR3 contains 16 residues. The CDR3 region has the DNA TGTGCCAGTAGTATAGGGGCGGGGGCTAGGGCCAACGTCCTGACTTTC. Encoded protein: CASSIGAGARANVLTF.

This chain uses TRBV18 with TRBJ1-2; 9 bases align to TRBD1. The V and J ends lost 3 bases and 2 bases, in that order; junction bases with no gene match: 7. Germline V gene data show CDR1 as KGHSH and CDR2 as LQKENI. The CDR3 runs 16 residues. The chain's CDR3 is CASSPGQGQVNYGYTF. CDR3 DNA: TGTGCCAGCTCACCGGGACAGGGACAAGTGAACTATGGCTACACCTTC. The whole variable domain, filled in from reference TRBV18 and TRBJ1-2, reads NAGVMQNPRHLVRRRGQEARLRCSPMKGHSHVYWYRQLPEEGLKFMVYLQKENIIDESGMPKERFSAEFPKEGPSILRIQQVVRGDSAAYFCASSPGQGQVNYGYTFGSGTRLTVV.

This clone was recorded a few times. This chain connects TRBV11-1 to TRBJ1-1; D ambiguous. V dropped 1 base and J dropped 0 bases, with 12 bases sitting between them. Germline CDR1 SGHAT, CDR2 FQDESV (reference sequence). This CDR3 has 16 amino acids. In DNA, the CDR3 is TGTGCCAGCAGCTTAGATTCCCCAGTGATGAACACTGAAGCTTTCTTT. This encodes CASSLDSPVMNTEAFF. Filled out from reference TRBV11-1 and TRBJ1-1, the complete variable domain reads EAEVAQSPRYKITEKSQAVAFWCDPISGHATLYWYRQILGQGPELLVQFQDESVVDDSQLPKDRFSAERLKGVDSTLKIQPAELGDSAMYLCASSLDSPVMNTEAFFGQGTRLTVV.

This clone was counted only a few times. The chain links TRBV5-4 to TRBJ2-2; possible D gene TRBD2, 7 bases. The V end was cut by 1 base, the J end by 10 bases, with 17 bases between. Germline V gene sequence: CDR1 SGHNT, CDR2 YYREEE (reference sequence). This CDR3 region has 15 residues. The CDR3 DNA reads TGTGCCAGCAGCTTGAGGGAGGGGGTGTCGCAGGAGCTGTTTTTT. Protein sequence: CASSLREGVSQELFF.

This clone was counted between two and nine times. The chain couples TRBV28 to TRBJ2-2; D is perhaps TRBD2 (7 bases). The CDR3 is made up of 17 amino acids. The germline V and J ends were trimmed by 4 bases and 1 base, with 16 bases remaining between them. CDR1 is MDHEN, CDR2 SYDVKM, per germline. The CDR3 coding sequence is TGTGCCAGCAGTTGGGGGGGGCTAGCGGTGAACACCGGGGAGCTGTTTTTT. This gives the protein CASSWGGLAVNTGELFF.

This clone was picked up one time. V is TRBV10-1 and J is TRBJ2-5; TRBD2 is a possible D gene (6 bases). V lost 7 bases, J lost 4 bases, and 16 bases lay in between. The CDR3 runs to 14 residues. Germline lookup yields CDR1 WNHNN and CDR2 SYGVQD (reference sequence). The CDR3 nucleotides are TGCGCCAGCACCATCAGACTAGATCTAGAGACCCAGTACTTC. Its translation is CASTIRLDLETQYF.

This chain connects TRBV29-1 to TRBJ1-3; D gene uncertain. Germline V gene lookup returns CDR1 SQVTM and CDR2 ANQGSEA. V lost 5 bases, J lost 0 bases, and 14 bases lay in between. The CDR3 covers 15 residues. The CDR3 region has the DNA TGCAGCGTTAGCGGGCTTCCCAACTCTGGAAACACCATATATTTT. It yields the protein CSVSGLPNSGNTIYF.

The V and J genes are TRBV6-1 and TRBJ1-2; TRBD1 matches at 9 bases. The CDR3 is 13 residues long. Trimming at V came to 6 bases and at J to 8 bases, leaving 7 bases not matched to a gene. The germline gives CDR1 MNHNS, CDR2 SASEGT. The CDR3 nucleotides are TGTGCCAGCAGGGACTCGACAGGGGGAGGCTACACCTTC. As protein: CASRDSTGGGYTF.